One T cell receptor (beta chain) is described in this entry. Antigen specificity is unknown. It may be a read error: a sequence one base away is much more abundant. Since no conserved phenylalanine or tryptophan closes the CDR3, a read error is the likely cause. Germline CDR1 LNHDA, CDR2 SQIVND (reference sequence). CDR3 length: 11 amino acids. V lost 6 bases and J 8 bases, leaving 11 bases between the germline ends. The data stem from a study of breast tumors, draining lymph nodes, adjacent tissues. Study-wide results and caveats: Tumors had less TCR diversity than lymph nodes, more than nontumor tissue. Tumor T cell lymph node origin was a supported hypothesis, not proven. The data were judged consistent with most tumor T cells coming from lymph node and expanding in tumor.

Using its own MiXCR run on the multiplex PCR reads, TCRdb lists one record per CDR3 protein. This sample yields approximately 100,000 distinct CDR3 sequences, of which around 21% are seen a single time; 1% to 1.5% belongs to the top ten. Axillary draining lymph nodes of breast cancer patients supplied the node samples. Specimen: axillary lymph node tissue. The chain links TRBV19 to TRBJ2-7; D gene ambiguous. The clonotype comes from a female donor with breast cancer. Some clones in this sample may be carry-over from other donors' samples. Written as DNA, the CDR3 is TGTGCCAGTAGGTCCGGTTATCAGCAGTACCTC. Protein: CASRSGYQQYL.